The sample holds one count of the clone carrying this TCR beta chain. Clones were read by immunoSEQ multiplex PCR, and TCRdb kept only the in-frame ones, dropping some. The sample contains approximately 70,000 clones, under 95% of which appear only once. This sample is drawn from a study of blood T cell repertoires in COVID-19. The V end was cut by 2 bases, the J end by 3 bases, with 11 bases between. Germline V CDR1 and CDR2: SGHDT, YYEEEE. The CDR3 contains 14 residues. Source material: peripheral blood. V usage is TRBV5-6 and J usage is TRBJ1-1; D might be TRBD1 (5 bases). This sequence was found in a woman in her sixties or seventies with active COVID-19. The CDR3 reads CASSFDSFYTEAFF. The CDR3 DNA follows: TGTGCCAGCAGCTTCGACAGTTTTTACACTGAAGCTTTCTTT.